This T cell receptor (beta chain) was captured in a study of blood T cell repertoires in COVID-19. Across the study: COVID-19 samples collected from the United States, Italy and Spain covered acute and convalescent phases.

Germline values: CDR1 SSHAT, CDR2 FNYEAQ (reference sequence). The CDR3 runs 15 residues. In the case of this clone: The junction differs from germline at one of its ends, possibly a read error.

Participants, roughly 18 to 90 years old, spanned 25 or so US areas. Measured with immunoSEQ multiplex PCR; TCRdb has only the in-frame clones, and not every one. The sample contains 150,000 to 200,000 clones, approximately 84% of which appear only once. The V call is TRBV7-7, the J call TRBJ2-7, with 11 nucleotides matching TRBD2. The clonotype was recovered from a middle-aged woman with acute COVID-19. The sequenced sample consisted of PBMCs or T cells enriched from blood (not recorded which). Here the CDR3 reads CASSRLAGGPDEQYF. The DNA for the CDR3 is TGTGCTAGCAGCCGCTTAGCGGGAGGGCCGGACGAGCAGTACTTC.